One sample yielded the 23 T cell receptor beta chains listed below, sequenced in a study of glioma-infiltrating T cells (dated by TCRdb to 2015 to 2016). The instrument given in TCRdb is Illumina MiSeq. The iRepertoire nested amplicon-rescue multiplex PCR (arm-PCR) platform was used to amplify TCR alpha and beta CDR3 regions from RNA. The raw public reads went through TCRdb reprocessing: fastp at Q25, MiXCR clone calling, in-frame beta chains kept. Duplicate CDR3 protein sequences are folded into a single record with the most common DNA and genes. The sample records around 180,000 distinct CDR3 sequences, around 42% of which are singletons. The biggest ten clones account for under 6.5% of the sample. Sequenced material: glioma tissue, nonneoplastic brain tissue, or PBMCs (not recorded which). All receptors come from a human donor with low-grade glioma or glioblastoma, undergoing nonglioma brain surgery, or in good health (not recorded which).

The CDR3 protein is CASSITGPARETQYF. Here the CDR3 DNA reads TGTGCCAGCAGTATCACAGGGCCGGCGAGAGAGACCCAGTACTTC. This chain joins TRBV28 and TRBJ2-5; maybe TRBD1 (6 bases). Trimming took 5 bases from V and 4 from J, leaving 17 bases between them. Germline assignment: CDR1 MDHEN and CDR2 SYDVKM. This CDR3 region has 15 residues.

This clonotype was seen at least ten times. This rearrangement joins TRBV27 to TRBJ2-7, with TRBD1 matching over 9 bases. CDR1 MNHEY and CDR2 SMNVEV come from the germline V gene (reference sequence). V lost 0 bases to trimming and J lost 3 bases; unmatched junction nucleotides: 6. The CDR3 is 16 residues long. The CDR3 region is CASSLSPGQGRYEQYF. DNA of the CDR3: TGTGCCAGCAGTTTATCCCCGGGACAGGGTCGCTACGAGCAGTACTTC.

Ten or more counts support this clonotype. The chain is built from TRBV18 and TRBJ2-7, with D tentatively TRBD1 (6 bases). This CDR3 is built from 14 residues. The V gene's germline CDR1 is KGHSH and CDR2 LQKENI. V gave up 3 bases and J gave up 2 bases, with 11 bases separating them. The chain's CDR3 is CASSPPRGTYEQYF. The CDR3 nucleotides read TGTGCCAGCTCACCTCCTAGGGGGACCTACGAGCAGTACTTC. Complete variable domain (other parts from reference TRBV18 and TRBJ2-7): NAGVMQNPRHLVRRRGQEARLRCSPMKGHSHVYWYRQLPEEGLKFMVYLQKENIIDESGMPKERFSAEFPKEGPSILRIQQVVRGDSAAYFCASSPPRGTYEQYFGPGTRLTVT.

The CDR3 bases are TGTGCCAGCAGTTTACGGACTAGCGGGAGATTGATGGAGACCCAGTACTTC. Residues: CASSLRTSGRLMETQYF. This chain connects TRBV12-3 or TRBV12-4 to TRBJ2-5, with 13 positions matching TRBD2. The junction had 8 bases not matched to a gene; V was cut back by 2 bases and J by 5 bases. The CDR3 contains 17 residues.

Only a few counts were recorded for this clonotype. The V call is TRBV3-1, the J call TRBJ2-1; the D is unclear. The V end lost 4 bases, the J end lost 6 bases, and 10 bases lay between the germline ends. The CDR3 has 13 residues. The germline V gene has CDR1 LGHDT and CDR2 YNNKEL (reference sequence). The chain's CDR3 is CASSLFAINEQFF. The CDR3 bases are TGTGCCAGCAGCCTGTTCGCTATCAATGAGCAGTTCTTC.

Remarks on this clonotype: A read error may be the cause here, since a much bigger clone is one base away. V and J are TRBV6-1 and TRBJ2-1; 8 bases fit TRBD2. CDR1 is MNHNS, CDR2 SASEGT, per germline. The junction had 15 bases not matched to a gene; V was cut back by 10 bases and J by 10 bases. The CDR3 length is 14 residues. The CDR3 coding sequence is TGTGCCACCAAATCCGATGCGGGAGGCTACGAGCAGTTCTTC. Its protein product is CATKSDAGGYEQFF.

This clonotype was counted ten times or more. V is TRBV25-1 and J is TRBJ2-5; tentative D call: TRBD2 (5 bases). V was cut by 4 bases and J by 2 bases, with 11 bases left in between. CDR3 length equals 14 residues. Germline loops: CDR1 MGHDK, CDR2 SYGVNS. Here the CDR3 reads CASSAPSGQETQYF. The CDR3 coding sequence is TGTGCCAGCAGTGCTCCATCGGGACAAGAGACCCAGTACTTC.

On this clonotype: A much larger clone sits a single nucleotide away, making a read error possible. The CDR3: CACSHVTGYNQPQHF. In DNA, the CDR3 is TGTGCCTGCAGTCATGTAACAGGGTACAATCAGCCCCAGCATTTT. The chain combines TRBV28 with TRBJ1-5, with a possible D match to TRBD1 (6 bases). The CDR3 covers 15 residues. Germline V gene lookup returns CDR1 MDHEN and CDR2 SYDVKM.

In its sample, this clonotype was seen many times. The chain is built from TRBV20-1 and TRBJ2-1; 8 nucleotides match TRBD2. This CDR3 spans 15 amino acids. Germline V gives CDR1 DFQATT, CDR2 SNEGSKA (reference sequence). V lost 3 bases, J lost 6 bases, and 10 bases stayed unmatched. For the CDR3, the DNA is TGCAGTGCTAGTCCCCCGATTAGCGGGACCAATGAGCAGTTCTTC. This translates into CSASPPISGTNEQFF.

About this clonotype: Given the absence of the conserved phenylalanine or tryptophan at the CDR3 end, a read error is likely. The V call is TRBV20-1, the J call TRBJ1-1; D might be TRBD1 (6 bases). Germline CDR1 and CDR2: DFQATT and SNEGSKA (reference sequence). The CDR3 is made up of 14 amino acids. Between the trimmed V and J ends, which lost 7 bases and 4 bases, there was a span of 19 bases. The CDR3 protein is CSDRGGEYGTEAFL. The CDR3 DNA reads TGCAGTGACCGAGGGGGGGAATACGGCACTGAAGCTTTCTTA.

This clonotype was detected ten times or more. The CDR3 DNA reads as TGTGCCACCAGCAGATCTACTAGCGGACATGAGCAGTTCTTC. Translated: CATSRSTSGHEQFF. V is TRBV15 and J is TRBJ2-1, with TRBD2 matching 8 bases. Germline lookup yields CDR1 LNHNV and CDR2 YYDKDF (reference sequence). This CDR3 spans 14 amino acids. The J segment lost 8 bases and the V segment lost 2 bases, leaving 5 bases of the junction unmatched.

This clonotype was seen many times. CDR3 coding DNA: TGTGCCAGCAGCTTAAGTGGGCTAGCGGAGACATACGAGCAGTACTTC. Translating gives CASSLSGLAETYEQYF. The genes are TRBV7-9 and TRBJ2-7, with 7 nucleotides matching TRBD2. Trimming took 2 bases from V and 4 from J; bases not matched to a gene: 11. CDR1 is SEHNR and CDR2 is FQNEAQ in the germline V gene (reference sequence). The CDR3 has 16 amino acids.

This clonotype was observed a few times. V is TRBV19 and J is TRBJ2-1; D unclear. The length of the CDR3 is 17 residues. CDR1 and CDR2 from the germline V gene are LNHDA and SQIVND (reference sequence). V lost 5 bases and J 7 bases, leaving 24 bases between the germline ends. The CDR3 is CASSPNLRPRVNNEQFF. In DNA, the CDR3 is TGTGCCAGTAGTCCAAACCTTCGGCCAAGGGTGAATAATGAGCAGTTCTTC.

The CDR3 nucleotides read TGTGCCAGCAGTTACTCCCGGGACGTCTTCTCTGGGGCCAACGTCCTGACTTTC. This translates into CASSYSRDVFSGANVLTF. The chain carries TRBV6-6 and TRBJ2-6; perhaps D is TRBD1 or TRBD2 (5 bases each). CDR3 length: 18 amino acids. Germline-derived CDR1 and CDR2 are MNHNY and SVGAGI (reference sequence). V was cut by 0 bases and J by 0 bases, with 12 bases left in between.

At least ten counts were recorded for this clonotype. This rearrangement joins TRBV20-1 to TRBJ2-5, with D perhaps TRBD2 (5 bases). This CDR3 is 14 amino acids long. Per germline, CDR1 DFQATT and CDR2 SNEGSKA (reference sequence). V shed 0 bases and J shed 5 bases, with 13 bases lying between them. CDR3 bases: TGCAGTGCTAGAGATATCGACTATGGGGAGACCCAGTACTTC. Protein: CSARDIDYGETQYF.

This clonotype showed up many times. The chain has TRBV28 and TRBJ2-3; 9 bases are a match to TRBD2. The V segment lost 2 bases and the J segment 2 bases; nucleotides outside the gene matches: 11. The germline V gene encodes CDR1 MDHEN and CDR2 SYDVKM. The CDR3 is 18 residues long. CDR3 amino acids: CASSLGGRLAEFTDTQYF. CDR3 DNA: TGTGCCAGCAGTTTAGGGGGGAGACTAGCGGAATTCACAGATACGCAGTATTTT.

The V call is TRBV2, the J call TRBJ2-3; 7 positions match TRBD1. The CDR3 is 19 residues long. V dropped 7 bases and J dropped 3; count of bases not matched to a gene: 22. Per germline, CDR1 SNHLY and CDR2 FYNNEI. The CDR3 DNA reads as TGTGCCAGCAATAGACAGGGCTTATCTACACGTAGTAGGACAGATACGCAGTATTTT. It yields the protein CASNRQGLSTRSRTDTQYF.

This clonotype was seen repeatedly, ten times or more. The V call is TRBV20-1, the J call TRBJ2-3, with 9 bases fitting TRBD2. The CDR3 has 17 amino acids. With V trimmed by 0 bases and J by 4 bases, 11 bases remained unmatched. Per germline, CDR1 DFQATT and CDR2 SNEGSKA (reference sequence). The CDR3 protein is CSARDTPAGGPPDTQYF. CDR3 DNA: TGCAGTGCTAGAGATACCCCAGCGGGAGGTCCCCCAGATACGCAGTATTTT.

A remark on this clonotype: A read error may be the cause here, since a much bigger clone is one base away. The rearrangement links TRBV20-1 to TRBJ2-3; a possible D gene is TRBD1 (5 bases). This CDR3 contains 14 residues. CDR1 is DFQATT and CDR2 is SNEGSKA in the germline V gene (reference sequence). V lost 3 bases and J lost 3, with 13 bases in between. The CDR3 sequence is CSARRQGVTDTQYF. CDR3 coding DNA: TGCAGTGCTAGGCGGCAGGGTGTGACAGATACGCAGTATTTT.

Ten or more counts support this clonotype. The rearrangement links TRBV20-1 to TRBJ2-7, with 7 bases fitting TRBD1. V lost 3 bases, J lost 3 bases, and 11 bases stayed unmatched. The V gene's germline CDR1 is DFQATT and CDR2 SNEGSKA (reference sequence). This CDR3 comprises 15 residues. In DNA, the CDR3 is TGCAGTGCTAGCCTAAGACAGGGTAGTAGCTACGAGCAGTACTTC. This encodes CSASLRQGSSYEQYF.

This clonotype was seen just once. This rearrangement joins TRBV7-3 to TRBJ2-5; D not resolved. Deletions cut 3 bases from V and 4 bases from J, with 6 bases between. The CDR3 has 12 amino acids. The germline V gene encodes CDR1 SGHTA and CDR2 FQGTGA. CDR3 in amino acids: CASSFLLETQYF. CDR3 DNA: TGTGCCAGCAGCTTTCTCCTAGAGACCCAGTACTTC. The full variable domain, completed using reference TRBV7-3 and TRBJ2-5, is GAGVSQTPSNKVTEKGKYVELRCDPISGHTALYWYRQSLGQGPEFLIYFQGTGAADDSGLPNDRFFAVRPEGSVSTLKIQRTERGDSAVYLCASSFLLETQYFGPGTRLLVL.

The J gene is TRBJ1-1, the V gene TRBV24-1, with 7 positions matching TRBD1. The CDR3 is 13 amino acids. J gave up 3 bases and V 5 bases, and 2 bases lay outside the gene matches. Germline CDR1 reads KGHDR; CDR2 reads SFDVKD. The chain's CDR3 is CATSVTGYTEAFF. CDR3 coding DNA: TGTGCCACCAGTGTGACAGGGTACACTGAAGCTTTCTTT.

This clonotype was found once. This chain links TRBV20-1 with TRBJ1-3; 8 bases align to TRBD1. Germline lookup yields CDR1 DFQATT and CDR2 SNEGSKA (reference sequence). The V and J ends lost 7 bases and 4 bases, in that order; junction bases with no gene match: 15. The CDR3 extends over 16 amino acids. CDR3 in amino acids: CSGKSADRVTGNTIYF. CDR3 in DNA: TGCAGTGGTAAGTCTGCGGACAGGGTTACAGGAAACACCATATATTTT.